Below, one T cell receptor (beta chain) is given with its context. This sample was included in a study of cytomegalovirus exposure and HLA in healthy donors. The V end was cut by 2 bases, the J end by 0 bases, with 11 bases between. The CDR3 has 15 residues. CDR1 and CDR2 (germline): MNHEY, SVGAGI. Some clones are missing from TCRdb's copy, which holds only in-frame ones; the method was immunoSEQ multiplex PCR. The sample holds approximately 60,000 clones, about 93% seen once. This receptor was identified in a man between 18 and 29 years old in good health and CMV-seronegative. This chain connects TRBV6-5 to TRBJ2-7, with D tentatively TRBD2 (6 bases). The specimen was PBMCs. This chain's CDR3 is CASSYAVAASYEQYF. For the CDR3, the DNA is TGTGCCAGCAGTTACGCGGTAGCGGCCTCCTACGAGCAGTACTTC.